The rows below give T cell receptor beta chains drawn from one sample of a study of cytomegalovirus exposure and HLA in healthy donors. Generated by immunoSEQ multiplex PCR, the TCRdb table keeps only in-frame clones and is missing some. The sample has 160,000 or so clones; around 88% are singletons. The sequencing sample was made of PBMCs. The source of these receptors is a woman in her twenties or thirties in good health and CMV-seronegative. Both conserved end residues are part of each CDR3. The order of the fields is D gene, J gene, clone size, V gene, CDR3 protein, CDR3 DNA. The D gene is left open where the match is weak. Rows may omit the clone size; those that give it use once, few, many or a size class.

d_call: -; j_call: TRBJ1-4; clone_size: -; v_call: TRBV15; cdr3_aa: CATSRARQKLFF; cdr3_nt: TGTGCCACCAGCAGGGCGCGGCAAAAACTGTTTTTT
d_call: -; j_call: TRBJ1-5; clone_size: -; v_call: TRBV6-5; cdr3_aa: CASSLRQSNQPQHF; cdr3_nt: TGTGCCAGCAGCTTACGACAGAGCAATCAGCCCCAGCATTTT
d_call: TRBD1; j_call: TRBJ1-4; clone_size: -; v_call: TRBV4-3; cdr3_aa: CASSPGLTGGREKLFF; cdr3_nt: TGCGCCAGCAGCCCGGGACTTACAGGGGGCCGTGAAAAACTGTTTTTT
d_call: -; j_call: TRBJ1-5; clone_size: -; v_call: TRBV4-1; cdr3_aa: CASSQDYFGANLDQPQHF; cdr3_nt: TGCGCCAGCAGCCAAGATTATTTTGGGGCCAATCTAGATCAGCCCCAGCATTTT
d_call: TRBD1; j_call: TRBJ2-5; clone_size: -; v_call: TRBV7-2; cdr3_aa: CASNLAGTGGETQYF; cdr3_nt: TGTGCCAGCAACTTAGCCGGGACAGGGGGAGAGACCCAGTACTTC
d_call: -; j_call: TRBJ2-1; clone_size: -; v_call: TRBV28; cdr3_aa: CASSYQGMVDNEQFF; cdr3_nt: TGTGCCAGCAGTTATCAGGGGATGGTAGACAATGAGCAGTTCTTC
d_call: TRBD2; j_call: TRBJ2-1; clone_size: -; v_call: TRBV14; cdr3_aa: CASSPIAGGYNEQFF; cdr3_nt: TGTGCCAGCAGCCCCATAGCGGGAGGCTACAATGAGCAGTTCTTC
d_call: TRBD1; j_call: TRBJ2-7; clone_size: -; v_call: TRBV13; cdr3_aa: CASSGRAGGYEQYF; cdr3_nt: TGTGCCAGCAGCGGCCGGGCAGGGGGCTACGAGCAGTACTTC
d_call: TRBD1; j_call: TRBJ1-2; clone_size: -; v_call: TRBV28; cdr3_aa: CASAPGQHYGYTF; cdr3_nt: TGTGCCAGCGCTCCGGGACAGCACTATGGCTACACCTTC
d_call: TRBD2; j_call: TRBJ2-1; clone_size: -; v_call: TRBV7-7; cdr3_aa: CASSLAGTSGYNEQFF; cdr3_nt: TGTGCCAGCAGCTTGGCCGGGACTAGCGGATACAATGAGCAGTTCTTC
d_call: TRBD1; j_call: TRBJ2-3; clone_size: -; v_call: TRBV5-4; cdr3_aa: CAGARDRGTDTQYF; cdr3_nt: TGTGCCGGTGCCCGAGACAGGGGCACAGATACGCAGTATTTT
d_call: -; j_call: TRBJ2-3; clone_size: -; v_call: TRBV10-1; cdr3_aa: CASSDSRLAPSWTDTQYF; cdr3_nt: TGCGCCAGCAGTGATTCCCGCCTAGCGCCCTCGTGGACAGATACGCAGTATTTT
d_call: -; j_call: TRBJ1-2; clone_size: once; v_call: TRBV29-1; cdr3_aa: CSVVEFWQGGGYTF; cdr3_nt: TGCAGCGTTGTTGAATTCTGGCAGGGTGGTGGCTACACCTTC
d_call: TRBD1; j_call: TRBJ1-1; clone_size: -; v_call: TRBV18; cdr3_aa: CASSIGQGEAFF; cdr3_nt: TGTGCCAGCTCAATAGGACAGGGTGAAGCTTTCTTT
d_call: -; j_call: TRBJ1-2; clone_size: -; v_call: TRBV28; cdr3_aa: CASSLVRGVDGYTF; cdr3_nt: TGTGCCAGCAGTTTGGTAAGGGGTGTGGATGGCTACACCTTC
d_call: TRBD2; j_call: TRBJ2-7; clone_size: once; v_call: TRBV7-2; cdr3_aa: CASSSGLAGAEQYF; cdr3_nt: TGTGCCAGCAGCTCCGGACTAGCGGGAGCCGAGCAGTACTTC
d_call: -; j_call: TRBJ1-2; clone_size: -; v_call: TRBV19; cdr3_aa: CASSMVAGANYGYTF; cdr3_nt: TGTGCCAGTAGTATGGTGGCGGGAGCTAACTATGGCTACACCTTC
d_call: TRBD2; j_call: TRBJ2-7; clone_size: -; v_call: TRBV28; cdr3_aa: CASGGRVEEQYF; cdr3_nt: TGTGCCAGCGGAGGGAGGGTTGAGGAGCAGTACTTC
d_call: TRBD2; j_call: TRBJ2-7; clone_size: -; v_call: TRBV11-1; cdr3_aa: CASGRREAYEQYF; cdr3_nt: TGTGCCAGCGGTCGGCGGGAGGCCTACGAGCAGTACTTC
d_call: TRBD2; j_call: TRBJ2-2; clone_size: -; v_call: TRBV10-3; cdr3_aa: CAISHGLAGTGELFF; cdr3_nt: TGTGCCATCAGCCATGGACTAGCGGGGACCGGGGAGCTGTTTTTT
d_call: TRBD2; j_call: TRBJ2-1; clone_size: -; v_call: TRBV7-6; cdr3_aa: CASSLAGRGGSWQFF; cdr3_nt: TGTGCCAGCAGCTTAGCAGGGCGGGGGGGCTCTTGGCAGTTCTTC
d_call: TRBD2; j_call: TRBJ2-1; clone_size: -; v_call: TRBV11-3; cdr3_aa: CASSSAGGPHNEQFF; cdr3_nt: TGTGCCAGCAGCTCTGCGGGAGGGCCTCACAATGAGCAGTTCTTC
d_call: -; j_call: TRBJ1-1; clone_size: -; v_call: TRBV9; cdr3_aa: CASSVDEGSNTEAFF; cdr3_nt: TGTGCCAGCAGCGTAGACGAGGGCTCGAACACTGAAGCTTTCTTT
d_call: -; j_call: TRBJ1-2; clone_size: -; v_call: TRBV7-9; cdr3_aa: CASSLRQGWGYTF; cdr3_nt: TGTGCCAGCAGCCTCCGGCAGGGATGGGGCTACACCTTC
d_call: TRBD2; j_call: TRBJ2-7; clone_size: -; v_call: TRBV10-1; cdr3_aa: CASSSLAGGSYEQYF; cdr3_nt: TGCGCCAGCAGTTCACTAGCGGGAGGCTCCTACGAGCAGTACTTC
d_call: TRBD1; j_call: TRBJ2-7; clone_size: -; v_call: TRBV27; cdr3_aa: CASSSPRTGGVDEQYF; cdr3_nt: TGTGCCAGCAGTTCGCCTCGCACAGGGGGTGTGGACGAGCAGTACTTC
d_call: -; j_call: TRBJ1-5; clone_size: -; v_call: TRBV6-5; cdr3_aa: CASRRDYSNQPQHF; cdr3_nt: TGTGCCAGCCGCAGGGACTATAGCAATCAGCCCCAGCATTTT
d_call: -; j_call: TRBJ2-3; clone_size: -; v_call: TRBV19; cdr3_aa: CASSIEGASTDTQYF; cdr3_nt: TGTGCCAGTAGTATAGAAGGGGCCAGCACAGATACGCAGTATTTT
d_call: -; j_call: TRBJ2-5; clone_size: -; v_call: TRBV7-9; cdr3_aa: CASSLGLEQYF; cdr3_nt: TGTGCCAGCAGCTTAGGCCTGGAGCAGTACTTC
d_call: TRBD1; j_call: TRBJ1-5; clone_size: -; v_call: TRBV6-1; cdr3_aa: CASNDRGGGNQPQHF; cdr3_nt: TGTGCCAGTAATGACAGGGGCGGGGGCAATCAGCCCCAGCATTTT
d_call: -; j_call: TRBJ1-6; clone_size: -; v_call: TRBV6-5; cdr3_aa: CASTAGTQNSPLHF; cdr3_nt: TGTGCCAGCACTGCCGGGACACAGAATTCACCCCTCCACTTT
d_call: TRBD1; j_call: TRBJ1-2; clone_size: once; v_call: TRBV4-1; cdr3_aa: CASSQSTGGYGYTF; cdr3_nt: TGCGCCAGCAGCCAGTCGACAGGGGGCTATGGCTACACCTTC
d_call: TRBD2; j_call: TRBJ2-5; clone_size: -; v_call: TRBV2; cdr3_aa: CASNGVERGKQETQYF; cdr3_nt: TGTGCCAGCAATGGGGTTGAGCGGGGGAAGCAAGAGACCCAGTACTTC
d_call: TRBD1; j_call: TRBJ2-7; clone_size: -; v_call: TRBV7-2; cdr3_aa: CASSRGQGGYEQYF; cdr3_nt: TGTGCCAGCAGCCGAGGACAGGGTGGATACGAGCAGTACTTC
d_call: TRBD1; j_call: TRBJ2-7; clone_size: -; v_call: TRBV4-3; cdr3_aa: CASSQYRGQNEQYF; cdr3_nt: TGCGCCAGCAGCCAATACAGGGGGCAAAACGAGCAGTACTTC
d_call: -; j_call: TRBJ1-1; clone_size: -; v_call: TRBV6-4; cdr3_aa: CASSTTDTEAFF; cdr3_nt: TGTGCCAGCAGTACGACAGACACTGAAGCTTTCTTT
d_call: TRBD1; j_call: TRBJ1-2; clone_size: -; v_call: TRBV2; cdr3_aa: CASSDHPTGTDGYTF; cdr3_nt: TGTGCCAGCAGTGACCATCCGACAGGGACGGATGGCTACACCTTC
d_call: -; j_call: TRBJ2-2; clone_size: once; v_call: TRBV19; cdr3_aa: CASREGLSTGELFF; cdr3_nt: TGTGCCAGTAGGGAGGGGCTTAGCACCGGGGAGCTGTTTTTT
d_call: TRBD2; j_call: TRBJ2-7; clone_size: -; v_call: TRBV11-3; cdr3_aa: CASSPGGASYEQYF; cdr3_nt: TGTGCCAGCAGCCCCGGGGGGGCCTCCTACGAGCAGTACTTC
d_call: -; j_call: TRBJ1-3; clone_size: -; v_call: TRBV7-6; cdr3_aa: CASSLRDEGNTIYF; cdr3_nt: TGTGCCAGCAGCCTGCGGGACGAAGGAAACACCATATATTTT
d_call: -; j_call: TRBJ2-2; clone_size: -; v_call: TRBV9; cdr3_aa: CASSVVDKNTGELFF; cdr3_nt: TGTGCCAGCAGCGTAGTGGACAAGAACACCGGGGAGCTGTTTTTT
d_call: -; j_call: TRBJ2-3; clone_size: -; v_call: TRBV5-6; cdr3_aa: CASSGRGKRDTQYF; cdr3_nt: TGTGCCAGCAGCGGGAGGGGGAAGAGGGATACGCAGTATTTT
d_call: TRBD1; j_call: TRBJ1-4; clone_size: -; v_call: TRBV5-4; cdr3_aa: CASSLLGQGNAKEQLFF; cdr3_nt: TGTGCCAGCAGCTTGTTGGGACAGGGAAATGCGAAAGAGCAACTGTTTTTT
d_call: -; j_call: TRBJ1-4; clone_size: -; v_call: TRBV15; cdr3_aa: CATSPGATNEKLFF; cdr3_nt: TGTGCCACCAGCCCGGGGGCAACTAATGAAAAACTGTTTTTT
d_call: TRBD1; j_call: TRBJ1-2; clone_size: -; v_call: TRBV19; cdr3_aa: CASSTPVRGQDGYTF; cdr3_nt: TGTGCCAGTAGTACCCCTGTAAGGGGACAGGACGGCTACACCTTC
d_call: -; j_call: TRBJ2-2; clone_size: -; v_call: TRBV9; cdr3_aa: CASTPSWATGELFF; cdr3_nt: TGTGCCAGCACCCCAAGTTGGGCCACCGGGGAGCTGTTTTTT
d_call: -; j_call: TRBJ2-3; clone_size: -; v_call: TRBV9; cdr3_aa: CASSVEATTDTQYF; cdr3_nt: TGTGCCAGCAGCGTCGAGGCTACCACAGATACGCAGTATTTT
d_call: TRBD1; j_call: TRBJ2-5; clone_size: -; v_call: TRBV6-5; cdr3_aa: CASRGQQETQYF; cdr3_nt: TGTGCCAGCAGGGGACAGCAAGAGACCCAGTACTTC
d_call: TRBD2; j_call: TRBJ2-1; clone_size: -; v_call: TRBV10-3; cdr3_aa: CAIKGTIHEQFF; cdr3_nt: TGTGCCATCAAAGGGACTATACATGAGCAGTTCTTC
d_call: -; j_call: TRBJ2-5; clone_size: -; v_call: TRBV4-1; cdr3_aa: CASSQEGSAGRETQYF; cdr3_nt: TGCGCCAGCAGCCAGGAAGGGAGTGCGGGACGAGAGACCCAGTACTTC
d_call: TRBD2; j_call: TRBJ2-7; clone_size: -; v_call: TRBV5-4; cdr3_aa: CASSTPSGGSSYEQYF; cdr3_nt: TGTGCCAGCAGCACGCCTAGCGGAGGGAGCTCCTACGAGCAGTACTTC
d_call: -; j_call: TRBJ2-5; clone_size: -; v_call: TRBV29-1; cdr3_aa: CSALRGGETQYF; cdr3_nt: TGCAGCGCTCTCAGGGGCGGGGAGACCCAGTACTTC
d_call: TRBD1; j_call: TRBJ1-6; clone_size: -; v_call: TRBV27; cdr3_aa: CASGQGNSPLHF; cdr3_nt: TGTGCCTCTGGACAGGGGAATTCACCCCTCCACTTT
d_call: -; j_call: TRBJ1-5; clone_size: -; v_call: TRBV7-2; cdr3_aa: CASSPRTGTPQHF; cdr3_nt: TGTGCCAGCAGCCCCCGGACGGGAACCCCTCAGCATTTT
d_call: -; j_call: TRBJ1-5; clone_size: -; v_call: TRBV10-2; cdr3_aa: CASSESGGVNQPQHF; cdr3_nt: TGCGCCAGCAGTGAGTCAGGCGGTGTCAATCAGCCCCAGCATTTT
d_call: TRBD1; j_call: TRBJ2-5; clone_size: once; v_call: TRBV12-5; cdr3_aa: CASGPGTGQETQYF; cdr3_nt: TGTGCTAGTGGTCCTGGGACAGGACAAGAGACCCAGTACTTC
d_call: -; j_call: TRBJ1-2; clone_size: -; v_call: TRBV27; cdr3_aa: CASSLRLGGGYTF; cdr3_nt: TGTGCCAGCAGTTTAAGGTTGGGGGGTGGCTACACCTTC
d_call: -; j_call: TRBJ1-1; clone_size: -; v_call: TRBV28; cdr3_aa: CASSSWGPSSQTEAFF; cdr3_nt: TGTGCCAGCAGTTCCTGGGGCCCAAGTTCCCAGACTGAAGCTTTCTTT
d_call: TRBD1; j_call: TRBJ2-7; clone_size: -; v_call: TRBV27; cdr3_aa: CAIRDRGEQYF; cdr3_nt: TGTGCCATCCGGGACAGGGGCGAGCAGTACTTC
d_call: -; j_call: TRBJ2-1; clone_size: -; v_call: TRBV28; cdr3_aa: CASSWATNEQFF; cdr3_nt: TGTGCCAGCAGTTGGGCGACGAATGAGCAGTTCTTC